Listed below are T cell receptor beta chains from one sample, sequenced in a study of blood T cell repertoires in COVID-19. The method was immunoSEQ multiplex PCR; TCRdb's version includes in-frame clones alone and lacks a portion of them. The top ten hold 0.7% of the sample, which has approximately 490,000 clones, about nine tenths seen once. Sequencing was done on a sample of PBMCs or T cells enriched from blood (not recorded which). The receptor source for this set is a woman aged 18-30 years who had recovered from COVID-19. The CDR3 runs from the conserved cysteine through the conserved F or W. A D gene is named only where the DNA matches it firmly. Only some rows state a clone size, as once, few, many or a class for expanded clones.

d_gene: TRBD1; abundance: -; v_gene: TRBV27; j_gene: TRBJ1-2; CDR3aa: CASSAGTVHGYTF; CDR3nt: TGTGCCAGCAGTGCCGGGACAGTTCATGGCTACACCTTC
d_gene: -; abundance: -; v_gene: TRBV9; j_gene: TRBJ1-6; CDR3aa: CASSVDPGGVSPLHF; CDR3nt: TGTGCCAGCAGCGTAGATCCGGGGGGGGTATCACCCCTCCACTTT
d_gene: -; abundance: once; v_gene: TRBV5-1; j_gene: TRBJ1-5; CDR3aa: CASSLEGGGNQPQHF; CDR3nt: TGCGCCAGCAGCTTGGAAGGAGGGGGCAATCAGCCCCAGCATTTT
d_gene: -; abundance: -; v_gene: TRBV7-6; j_gene: TRBJ2-1; CDR3aa: CASSPGTHVKDEQFF; CDR3nt: TGTGCCAGCAGCCCCGGGACTCACGTAAAGGATGAGCAGTTCTTC
d_gene: TRBD1; abundance: once; v_gene: TRBV5-1; j_gene: TRBJ1-6; CDR3aa: CASSQTGGDSPLHF; CDR3nt: TGCGCCAGCAGCCAAACAGGGGGTGATTCACCCCTCCACTTT
d_gene: -; abundance: many; v_gene: TRBV12-3/TRBV12-4; j_gene: TRBJ1-6; CDR3aa: CASKRPINSPLHF; CDR3nt: TGTGCCAGCAAGAGGCCGATAAACTCACCCCTCCACTTT
d_gene: -; abundance: -; v_gene: TRBV5-1; j_gene: TRBJ1-5; CDR3aa: CASSLLGNQPQHF; CDR3nt: TGCGCCAGCAGCTTGTTAGGCAATCAGCCCCAGCATTTT
d_gene: TRBD1; abundance: -; v_gene: TRBV29-1; j_gene: TRBJ1-1; CDR3aa: CIAGGMGIGAFF; CDR3nt: TGCATCGCAGGGGGCATGGGTATCGGAGCTTTCTTT
d_gene: TRBD1; abundance: -; v_gene: TRBV3-1/TRBV3-2; j_gene: TRBJ2-7; CDR3aa: CASSPYDRGWFSYEQYF; CDR3nt: TGTGCCAGCAGCCCTTATGACAGGGGATGGTTCTCCTACGAGCAGTACTTC
d_gene: TRBD1; abundance: -; v_gene: TRBV12-5; j_gene: TRBJ1-6; CDR3aa: CASGFWTGNEGYNSPLHF; CDR3nt: TGTGCTAGTGGTTTTTGGACAGGGAACGAGGGTTATAATTCACCCCTCCACTTT
d_gene: -; abundance: -; v_gene: TRBV6-5; j_gene: TRBJ1-2; CDR3aa: CASNGGRYGYTF; CDR3nt: TGTGCCAGCAATGGGGGGAGGTATGGCTACACCTTC
d_gene: -; abundance: -; v_gene: TRBV4-1; j_gene: TRBJ1-6; CDR3aa: CASSQDQGSPLHF; CDR3nt: TGCGCCAGCAGCCAAGATCAGGGATCACCCCTCCACTTT
d_gene: TRBD1; abundance: -; v_gene: TRBV5-4; j_gene: TRBJ1-2; CDR3aa: CASSPHLRDRGNYGYTF; CDR3nt: TGTGCCAGCAGCCCACATTTAAGGGACAGGGGGAACTATGGCTACACCTTC
d_gene: -; abundance: -; v_gene: TRBV28; j_gene: TRBJ1-5; CDR3aa: CASSPLNWYSNQPQHF; CDR3nt: TGTGCCAGCAGTCCCCTCAACTGGTATAGCAATCAGCCCCAGCATTTT
d_gene: -; abundance: few; v_gene: TRBV29-1; j_gene: TRBJ1-5; CDR3aa: CSAIGQNNQPQHF; CDR3nt: TGCAGCGCCATAGGACAGAACAATCAGCCCCAGCATTTT
d_gene: -; abundance: -; v_gene: TRBV19; j_gene: TRBJ1-5; CDR3aa: CASSIVEENGQPQHF; CDR3nt: TGTGCCAGTAGTATAGTAGAAGAGAACGGTCAGCCCCAGCATTTT
d_gene: TRBD1; abundance: -; v_gene: TRBV19; j_gene: TRBJ1-2; CDR3aa: CASTLGQGREYYGYTF; CDR3nt: TGTGCCAGTACACTCGGACAGGGTAGAGAATACTATGGCTACACCTTC
d_gene: TRBD1; abundance: -; v_gene: TRBV19; j_gene: TRBJ2-2; CDR3aa: CASKVYDRATTGELFF; CDR3nt: TGTGCCAGTAAGGTCTACGACAGGGCTACAACCGGGGAGCTGTTTTTT
d_gene: TRBD1; abundance: -; v_gene: TRBV5-6; j_gene: TRBJ1-2; CDR3aa: CASSLGYRGISGYTF; CDR3nt: TGTGCCAGCAGCTTGGGATACAGGGGAATCTCTGGCTACACCTTC
d_gene: -; abundance: -; v_gene: TRBV16; j_gene: TRBJ2-7; CDR3aa: CASSLQGEGEQYF; CDR3nt: TGTGCCAGCAGCCTACAGGGGGAGGGCGAGCAGTACTTC
d_gene: -; abundance: once; v_gene: TRBV3-1/TRBV3-2; j_gene: TRBJ1-1; CDR3aa: CASSQRSLGGGYTEAFF; CDR3nt: TGTGCCAGCAGCCAAAGGTCCCTCGGTGGGGGCTACACTGAAGCTTTCTTT
d_gene: TRBD1; abundance: -; v_gene: TRBV12-3/TRBV12-4; j_gene: TRBJ2-4; CDR3aa: CASSLFDRGIQYF; CDR3nt: TGTGCCAGCAGTTTATTTGACAGGGGCATTCAGTACTTC
d_gene: -; abundance: -; v_gene: TRBV19; j_gene: TRBJ1-5; CDR3aa: CASSSSQEGSQPQHF; CDR3nt: TGTGCCAGTAGTTCCTCACAGGAGGGAAGTCAGCCCCAGCATTTT
d_gene: TRBD2; abundance: -; v_gene: TRBV3-1/TRBV3-2; j_gene: TRBJ2-1; CDR3aa: CASSPLGTSGADEQFF; CDR3nt: TGTGCCAGCAGCCCACTCGGGACTAGCGGGGCGGATGAGCAGTTCTTC
d_gene: TRBD1; abundance: -; v_gene: TRBV7-2; j_gene: TRBJ1-3; CDR3aa: CASRSTGGVGNTIYF; CDR3nt: TGTGCCAGCAGGTCTACAGGGGGCGTTGGAAACACCATATATTTT
d_gene: -; abundance: once; v_gene: TRBV9; j_gene: TRBJ1-3; CDR3aa: CASSVGRDGNTIYF; CDR3nt: TGTGCCAGCAGCGTAGGCAGGGATGGAAACACCATATATTTT
d_gene: -; abundance: -; v_gene: TRBV5-6; j_gene: TRBJ1-1; CDR3aa: CASSLSLLTEAFF; CDR3nt: TGTGCCAGCAGCCTTTCCCTCTTAACAGAAGCTTTCTTT
d_gene: -; abundance: few; v_gene: TRBV28; j_gene: TRBJ1-6; CDR3aa: CASRRGFGSPLHF; CDR3nt: TGTGCCAGCAGGCGGGGGTTCGGGTCACCCCTCCACTTT
d_gene: -; abundance: -; v_gene: TRBV4-1; j_gene: TRBJ2-3; CDR3aa: CASSQGELRFVGDTQYF; CDR3nt: TGCGCCAGCAGCCAAGGAGAACTAAGGTTTGTCGGAGATACGCAGTATTTT
d_gene: -; abundance: -; v_gene: TRBV30; j_gene: TRBJ2-2; CDR3aa: CAWSGGPNTGELFF; CDR3nt: TGTGCCTGGAGTGGTGGGCCGAACACCGGGGAGCTGTTTTTT
d_gene: TRBD2; abundance: -; v_gene: TRBV2; j_gene: TRBJ2-7; CDR3aa: CASRLTSGGYEQYF; CDR3nt: TGTGCCAGCAGACTGACTAGCGGGGGTTACGAGCAGTACTTC
d_gene: TRBD1; abundance: -; v_gene: TRBV4-1; j_gene: TRBJ1-5; CDR3aa: CASSPPGQPYSNQPQHF; CDR3nt: TGCGCCAGCAGCCCGCCGGGACAGCCATATAGCAATCAGCCCCAGCATTTT